Below are 18 T cell receptor beta chains sequenced from a single sample in a study of vaccination and CD4 T cells after COVID-19. Sequenced with the Oncomine TCR Beta short-read assay was DNA taken from cultured CD4+ T cells. Using its own MiXCR run on the PCR reads, TCRdb lists one record per CDR3 protein. The data contain under 30,000 distinct CDR3 sequences, roughly 44% of them singletons. Antigens for these TCRs are unknown. Stated treatment: approximately nine-day PBMC culture with coronavirus spike peptide pools or control peptides (ViraFEST assay). Sequenced here: CD4+ T cells from blood, cultured in vitro, sampled before SARS-CoV-2 vaccination. These receptors were obtained from a human donor who received a COVID-19 vaccine.

CDR3 residues: CASSGRGGATGELFF. The DNA of the CDR3 is TGTGCCAGCAGTGGAAGAGGGGGGGCGACCGGGGAGCTGTTTTTT. The gene calls are TRBV6-1 and TRBJ2-2, with D perhaps TRBD2 (7 bases). Germline V gene data show CDR1 as MNHNS and CDR2 as SASEGT. This CDR3 spans 15 amino acids. The germline V and J ends were trimmed by 4 bases and 5 bases, with 14 bases remaining between them.

This clonotype was counted a few times. This chain links TRBV11-3 with TRBJ1-1; D possibly corresponds to TRBD1 (6 bases). V gave up 3 bases and J gave up 1 base, with 15 bases separating them. Germline lookup yields CDR1 SGHNT and CDR2 YENEEA. The CDR3 has 16 amino acids. For the CDR3, the DNA is TGTGCCAGCAGCTTTACATTTGGGGGCGCGAACACTGAAGCTTTCTTT. Amino acid sequence: CASSFTFGGANTEAFF.

The chain combines TRBV7-2 with TRBJ1-5; 8 nucleotides agree with TRBD1. Germline values: CDR1 SGHTA, CDR2 FQGNSA. V was clipped by 3 bases and J by 5 bases; unmatched bases: 0. The CDR3 covers 13 residues. CDR3: CASSLTGDQPQHF. For the CDR3, the DNA is TGTGCCAGCAGCTTGACAGGGGATCAGCCCCAGCATTTT.

The chain uses TRBV30 and TRBJ2-2, with no clear D. This CDR3 contains 13 residues. Germline V gene sequence: CDR1 GTSNPN, CDR2 SVGIG (reference sequence). V was clipped by 8 bases and J by 1 base, with 11 bases between them. CDR3 protein: CARGRMNTGELFF. CDR3 in DNA: TGTGCCAGAGGACGGATGAACACCGGGGAGCTGTTTTTT.

J is TRBJ1-6 and V is TRBV12-3 or TRBV12-4; D remains ambiguous. This CDR3 has 12 residues. Trimming shortened V by 1 base and J by 9 bases, and 4 bases separated the two germline ends. CDR3 DNA sequence: TGTGCCAGCAGTTTAGGTAGTTCACCCCTCCACTTT. Translating gives CASSLGSSPLHF.

A few counts support this clonotype. V and J are TRBV5-1 and TRBJ1-1, with D perhaps matching TRBD1 (5 bases). CDR1 and CDR2 (germline): SGHRS, YFSETQ. Deletions cut 4 bases from V and 1 base from J, with 20 bases between. The CDR3 runs 17 residues. The CDR3 here is CASSPSGTSPWNTEAFF. The DNA of the CDR3 is TGCGCCAGCAGCCCCAGCGGGACCAGCCCGTGGAACACTGAAGCTTTCTTT.

The gene calls are TRBV20-1 and TRBJ2-5, with a tentative D call TRBD2 (6 bases). Trimming took 3 bases from V and 0 from J, leaving 14 bases between them. Germline CDR1 DFQATT, CDR2 SNEGSKA (reference sequence). This CDR3 spans 15 amino acids. The CDR3: CSASGGVMYQETQYF. The CDR3 DNA sequence: TGCAGTGCTAGCGGCGGGGTGATGTACCAAGAGACCCAGTACTTC.

V gene TRBV27 combines with J gene TRBJ1-2; 12 nucleotides line up with TRBD1. This CDR3 has 16 residues. Germline CDR1 is MNHEY and CDR2 is SMNVEV (reference sequence). V shed 6 bases and J 4 bases; nucleotides not matched to a gene: 9. In nucleotides, the CDR3 is TGTGCCAGCAGGAGGGACAGGGGGCGCGTAGGCTATGGCTACACCTTC. This codes for CASRRDRGRVGYGYTF.

The rearrangement joins TRBV6-1 to TRBJ1-6, with D uncertain. This CDR3 has 12 residues. Germline loops: CDR1 MNHNS, CDR2 SASEGT. Trimming stripped 5 bases from V and 7 bases from J, with 6 bases between. DNA for the CDR3: TGTGCCAGCAGTCGAGAAAATTCACCCCTCCACTTT. It yields the protein CASSRENSPLHF.

This sequence joins TRBV5-4 and TRBJ2-7; 11 bases line up with TRBD1. Germline lookup yields CDR1 SGHNT and CDR2 YYREEE (reference sequence). The V segment lost 0 bases and the J segment 5 bases; nucleotides outside the gene matches: 7. The CDR3 has 16 amino acids. In DNA form, the CDR3 reads TGTGCCAGCAGCTTGGATCCCGGGACAGGGGGACACGAGCAGTACTTC. It encodes CASSLDPGTGGHEQYF. Filled out from reference TRBV5-4 and TRBJ2-7, the complete variable domain reads ETGVTQSPTHLIKTRGQQVTLRCSSQSGHNTVSWYQQALGQGPQFIFQYYREEENGRGNFPPRFSGLQFPNYSSELNVNALELDDSALYLCASSLDPGTGGHEQYFGPGTRLTVT.

The chain recombines TRBV2 with TRBJ2-7; the D gene could be TRBD1 or TRBD2 (5 bases each). Per the germline V gene, CDR1 is SNHLY and CDR2 is FYNNEI. V lost 11 bases, J lost 7 bases, and 21 bases lay in between. CDR3 length: 13 residues. The CDR3 region is CASIKTGTKEQYF. CDR3 coding DNA: TGTGCCTCTATAAAGACCGGGACGAAAGAGCAGTACTTC. Full variable domain (outside the CDR3, taken from reference TRBV2 and TRBJ2-7): EPEVTQTPSHQVTQMGQEVILRCVPISNHLYFYWYRQILGQKVEFLVSFYNNEISEKSEIFDDQFSVERPDGSNFTLKIRSTKLEDSAMYFCASIKTGTKEQYFGPGTRLTVT.

The chain combines TRBV4-2 with TRBJ2-1; D gene unclear. Trimming took 0 bases from V and 0 from J, leaving 9 bases between them. The V gene's germline CDR1 is LGHNA and CDR2 YNFKEQ. The CDR3 runs 16 residues. CDR3 loop: CASSQEQDSSYNEQFF. The CDR3 nucleotides are TGTGCCAGCAGCCAAGAGCAGGATAGCTCCTACAATGAGCAGTTCTTC.

This chain uses TRBV11-3 with TRBJ2-5; unclear D gene. Germline V gives CDR1 SGHNT, CDR2 YENEEA. The CDR3 spans 11 residues. With 5 bases removed from V and 5 bases from J, the gap between germline ends came to 6 bases. The CDR3 is CASSVGETQYF. CDR3 bases: TGTGCCAGCAGCGTGGGGGAGACCCAGTACTTC.

The sample holds a few counts of this clonotype. V usage is TRBV27 and J usage is TRBJ2-3; weak D call: TRBD2 (5 bases). Germline CDR1 and CDR2: MNHEY and SMNVEV (reference sequence). The CDR3 consists of 14 residues. V was shortened by 8 bases and J by 2 bases, with 14 bases between the two germline ends. The CDR3 spells CASGLNAATDTQYF. CDR3 nucleotides: TGTGCCAGCGGACTCAACGCGGCCACAGATACGCAGTATTTT.

The chain employs TRBV28 and TRBJ1-2, with D hard to call. Trimming pared 2 bases from V and 0 bases from J, leaving 13 bases between. This CDR3 contains 16 residues. Germline lookup yields CDR1 MDHEN and CDR2 SYDVKM. The CDR3 DNA is TGTGCCAGCAGTTTAGCCGGGGAGAGAGCTAACTATGGCTACACCTTC. Protein product: CASSLAGERANYGYTF.

This sequence joins TRBV7-2 and TRBJ2-4; TRBD2 matches 16 bases. Germline CDR1 and CDR2: SGHTA and FQGNSA. This CDR3 contains 18 residues. V gave up 5 bases and J gave up 5 bases; unmatched junction bases: 9. CDR3 DNA sequence: TGTGCCAGCAGCCCGTTTGGGACTAGCGGGGGGGTACAAAACATTCAGTACTTC. As protein: CASSPFGTSGGVQNIQYF.

V gene TRBV2 combines with J gene TRBJ1-6; D call uncertain. Looked up from germline, CDR1 is SNHLY and CDR2 is FYNNEI. Trimming stripped 7 bases from V and 10 bases from J, with 14 bases between. This CDR3 is built from 13 residues. Here the CDR3 DNA reads TGTGCCAGCAATTTAAATAGGGAGTCACCCCTCCACTTT. Translated: CASNLNRESPLHF. Full variable domain (remainder filled in from reference TRBV2 and TRBJ1-6): EPEVTQTPSHQVTQMGQEVILRCVPISNHLYFYWYRQILGQKVEFLVSFYNNEISEKSEIFDDQFSVERPDGSNFTLKIRSTKLEDSAMYFCASNLNRESPLHFGNGTRLTVT.

Comments on this clonotype: The junction shows a germline mismatch at one end, possibly a read error. The chain combines TRBV6-1 with TRBJ2-7; D is tentatively TRBD1 or TRBD2 (5 bases each). The germline V gene encodes CDR1 MNHNS and CDR2 SASEGT. This CDR3 is 15 amino acids long. CDR3 sequence reads: CASRGMWDPSYGQYF. The CDR3 DNA follows: TGTGCCAGCAGGGGAATGTGGGACCCTTCCTACGGGCAGTACTTC.